This TCR beta chain was sequenced in a study of breast tumors, draining lymph nodes, adjacent tissues (dated by TCRdb to the mid-2010s). Study-wide context: TCR beta repertoires were compared across tumor, adjacent nontumor tissue and axillary lymph nodes obtained from breast cancer patients. The study was designed to assess the relationships and possible T-cell exchange between tumor, surrounding tissue and draining lymph node repertoires in human breast cancer. The research as a whole found: The data were judged consistent with most tumor T cells deriving from the lymph node and then expanding within tumor tissue. The similarity between tumor and nontumor tissue repertoires was significantly greater in luminal-like breast cancer than in basal-like breast cancer. Tumors showed preferential V and J gene usage, and their T-cell repertoire diversity fell below that of lymph nodes yet above that of nontumor tissue. The conclusion that tumor T cells originate in lymph nodes was framed as consistent with a hypothesis rather than directly demonstrated.

This sample was sequenced with an Illumina HiSeq 2000. TCR beta chain libraries were generated by multiplex PCR amplification. The amplified TCR beta chain products were analyzed by high-throughput sequencing. TCRdb reworked the public reads: Q25 trimming with fastp, MiXCR clone assembly, productive beta chains retained. Each record represents a unique CDR3 protein, reported with the most common genes and DNA among its rows. Counted in this sample were about 200,000 distinct CDR3 sequences; under 40% of them appeared once. The ten largest account for 3.6% of the sample. The lymph node samples were taken from the axillary draining lymph nodes of breast cancer patients. There are many counts of this clonotype. Its antigen is currently not known. No qualities accompany the bases; no much larger clone lies one base away. The TCR comes from a female donor with breast cancer. Some clones in this sample may be carry-over from other donors' samples. The material sequenced was axillary lymph node tissue.

The nucleotide sequence reads as follows: TGTGCCAGTAGTATCGGGCAACAGGGGGGAGAGACCCAGTACTTC. This yields the protein CASSIGQQGGETQYF. The V and J genes are TRBV19 and TRBJ2-5; 8 middle bases align to TRBD1. V is trimmed back by 3 bases and J by 4 bases, and the junction contains 7 bases that no gene match accounts for. Inclusive of the bounding cysteine and phenylalanine, the CDR3 is 15 residues long. Just CDR3 DNA is preserved here, 45 bases in frame from base 1. Per the germline V gene (reference sequence), LNHDA is the CDR1 and SQIVND is the CDR2.